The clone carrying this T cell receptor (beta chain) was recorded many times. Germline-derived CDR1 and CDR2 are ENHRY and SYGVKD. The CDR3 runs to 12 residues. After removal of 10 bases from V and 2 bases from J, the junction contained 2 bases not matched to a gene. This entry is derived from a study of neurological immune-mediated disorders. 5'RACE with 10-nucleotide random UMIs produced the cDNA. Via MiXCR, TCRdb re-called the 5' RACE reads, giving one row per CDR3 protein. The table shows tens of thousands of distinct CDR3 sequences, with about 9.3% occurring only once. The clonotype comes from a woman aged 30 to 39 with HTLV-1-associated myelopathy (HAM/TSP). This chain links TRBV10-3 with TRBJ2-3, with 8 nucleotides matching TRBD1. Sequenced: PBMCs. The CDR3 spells CATTGVTDTQYF. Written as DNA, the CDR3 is TGTGCCACGACAGGGGTCACAGATACGCAGTATTTT.